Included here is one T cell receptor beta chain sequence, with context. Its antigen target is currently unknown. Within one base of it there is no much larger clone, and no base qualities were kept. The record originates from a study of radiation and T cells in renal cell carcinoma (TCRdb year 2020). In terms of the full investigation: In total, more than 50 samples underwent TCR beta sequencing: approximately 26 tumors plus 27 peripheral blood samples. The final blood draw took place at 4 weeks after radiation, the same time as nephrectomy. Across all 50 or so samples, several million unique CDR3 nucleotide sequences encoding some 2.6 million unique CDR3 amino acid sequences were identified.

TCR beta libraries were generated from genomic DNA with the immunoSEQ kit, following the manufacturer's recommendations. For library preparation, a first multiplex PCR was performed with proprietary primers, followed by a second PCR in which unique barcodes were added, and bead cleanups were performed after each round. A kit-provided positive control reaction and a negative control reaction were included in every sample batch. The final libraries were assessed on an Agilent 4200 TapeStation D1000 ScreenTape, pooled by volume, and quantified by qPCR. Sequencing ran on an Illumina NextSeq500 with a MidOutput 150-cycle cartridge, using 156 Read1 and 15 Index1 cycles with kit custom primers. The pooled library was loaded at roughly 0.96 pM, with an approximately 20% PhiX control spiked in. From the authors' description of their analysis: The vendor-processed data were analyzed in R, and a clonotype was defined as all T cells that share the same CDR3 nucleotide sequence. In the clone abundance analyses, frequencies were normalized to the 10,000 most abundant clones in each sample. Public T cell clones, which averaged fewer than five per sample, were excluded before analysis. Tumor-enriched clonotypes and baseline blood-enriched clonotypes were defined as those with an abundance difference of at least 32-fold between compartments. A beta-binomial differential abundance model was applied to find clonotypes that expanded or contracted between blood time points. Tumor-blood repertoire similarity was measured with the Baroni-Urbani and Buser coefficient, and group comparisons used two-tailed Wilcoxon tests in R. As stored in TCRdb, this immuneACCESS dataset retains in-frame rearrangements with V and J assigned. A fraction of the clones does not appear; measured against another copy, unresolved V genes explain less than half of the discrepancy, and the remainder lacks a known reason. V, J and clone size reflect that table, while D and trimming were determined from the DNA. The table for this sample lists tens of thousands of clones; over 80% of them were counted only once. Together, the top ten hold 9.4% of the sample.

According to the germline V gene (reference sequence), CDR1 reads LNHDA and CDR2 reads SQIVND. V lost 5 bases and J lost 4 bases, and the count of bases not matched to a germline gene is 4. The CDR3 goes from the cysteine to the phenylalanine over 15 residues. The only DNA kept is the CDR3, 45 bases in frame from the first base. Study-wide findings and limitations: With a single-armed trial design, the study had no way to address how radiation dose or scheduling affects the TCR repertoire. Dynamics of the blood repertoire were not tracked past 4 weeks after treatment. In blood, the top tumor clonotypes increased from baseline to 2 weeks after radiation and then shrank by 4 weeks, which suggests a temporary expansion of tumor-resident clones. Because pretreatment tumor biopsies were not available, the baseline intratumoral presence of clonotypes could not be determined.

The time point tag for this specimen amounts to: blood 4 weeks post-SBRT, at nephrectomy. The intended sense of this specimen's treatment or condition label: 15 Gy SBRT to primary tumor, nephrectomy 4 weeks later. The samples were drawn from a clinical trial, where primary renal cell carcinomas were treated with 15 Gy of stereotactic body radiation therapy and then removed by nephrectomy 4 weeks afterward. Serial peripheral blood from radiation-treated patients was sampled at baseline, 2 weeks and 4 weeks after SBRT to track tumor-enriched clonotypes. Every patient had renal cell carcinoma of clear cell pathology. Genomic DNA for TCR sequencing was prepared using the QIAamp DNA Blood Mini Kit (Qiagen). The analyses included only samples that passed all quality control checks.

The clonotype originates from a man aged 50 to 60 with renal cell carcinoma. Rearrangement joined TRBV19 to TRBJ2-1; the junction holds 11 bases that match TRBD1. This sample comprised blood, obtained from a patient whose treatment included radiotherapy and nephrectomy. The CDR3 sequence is CASSPGTGGYNEQFF. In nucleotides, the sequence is TGTGCCAGTAGTCCCGGGACAGGGGGGTACAATGAGCAGTTCTTC.